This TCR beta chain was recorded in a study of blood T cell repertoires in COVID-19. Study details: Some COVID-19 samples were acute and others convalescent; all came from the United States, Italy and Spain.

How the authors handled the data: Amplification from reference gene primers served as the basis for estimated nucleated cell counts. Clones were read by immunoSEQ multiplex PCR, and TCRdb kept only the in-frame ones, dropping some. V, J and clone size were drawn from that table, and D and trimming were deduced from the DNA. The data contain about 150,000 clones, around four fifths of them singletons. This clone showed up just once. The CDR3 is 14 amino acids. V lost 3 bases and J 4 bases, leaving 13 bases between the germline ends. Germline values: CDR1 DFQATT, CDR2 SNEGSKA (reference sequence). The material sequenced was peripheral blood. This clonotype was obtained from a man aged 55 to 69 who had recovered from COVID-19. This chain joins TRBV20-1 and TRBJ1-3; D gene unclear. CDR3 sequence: CSASPLGSGNTIYF. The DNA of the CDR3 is TGCAGTGCTAGTCCCCTCGGGTCAGGAAACACCATATATTTT.